This TCR beta chain derives from a study of T cell changes during pregnancy in multiple sclerosis. This clone was counted a single time. Using immunoSEQ multiplex PCR, the repertoire was profiled, and TCRdb retains in-frame clones only, with some absent. The sample lists 55,000 to 75,000 clones, around 90% occurring once. The input for sequencing was peripheral blood, taken in the third trimester of pregnancy. The source of this sequence is a female donor in good health, enrolled as a control in a pregnancy study.

The CDR3 protein is CASSLAREETQYF. The CDR3 coding sequence is TGCGCCAGCAGCTTGGCCAGGGAAGAGACCCAGTACTTC. The rearrangement links TRBV5-1 to TRBJ2-5; weak D call: TRBD1 (5 bases). V dropped 0 bases and J dropped 3 bases, with 6 bases sitting between them. This CDR3 is 13 amino acids long. CDR1 SGHRS and CDR2 YFSETQ come from the germline V gene.